This T cell receptor beta chain is from a study of T cell responses to AZD1222 COVID-19 vaccine. General study results and limits: Nearly half of the spike-specific TCRs reportedly recognize variant regions that carry no mutations.

Libraries were prepared by immunoSEQ multiplex PCR; TCRdb keeps only in-frame clonotypes and omits some of them. The table lists 75,000 to 85,000 clones, about 90% of them singletons. Trimming stripped 4 bases from V and 0 bases from J, with 23 bases between. This CDR3 has 19 amino acids. Looked up from germline, CDR1 is LGHDT and CDR2 is YNNKEL (reference sequence). Comments on this clone: Its target is unknown.

The material was peripheral blood, obtained on day 0 of AZD1222 vaccination. The chain couples TRBV3-1 (or the pseudogene TRBV3-2) to TRBJ2-3; tentative D call: TRBD2 (5 bases). The sequence was obtained from an adult in good health. The DNA of the CDR3 is TGTGCCAGCAGCCTTGCCCGCGGACTCCCTATCTCTAGCACAGATACGCAGTATTTT. Translation: CASSLARGLPISSTDTQYF.